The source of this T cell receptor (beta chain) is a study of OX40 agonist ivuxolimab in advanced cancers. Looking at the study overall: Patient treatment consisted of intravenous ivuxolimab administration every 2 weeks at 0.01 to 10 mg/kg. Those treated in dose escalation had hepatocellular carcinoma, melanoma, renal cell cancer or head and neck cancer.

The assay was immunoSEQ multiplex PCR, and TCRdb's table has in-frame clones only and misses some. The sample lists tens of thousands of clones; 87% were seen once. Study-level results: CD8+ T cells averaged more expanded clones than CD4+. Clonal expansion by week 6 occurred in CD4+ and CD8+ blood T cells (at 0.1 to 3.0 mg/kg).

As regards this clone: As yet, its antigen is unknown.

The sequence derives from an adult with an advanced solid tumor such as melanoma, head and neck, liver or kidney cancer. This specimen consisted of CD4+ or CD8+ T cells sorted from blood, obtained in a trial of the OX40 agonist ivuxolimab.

The CDR3 reads CASRIRQGQTDTQYF. The CDR3 region has the DNA TGTGCCAGCAGGATTCGACAGGGTCAGACAGATACGCAGTATTTT. The V call is TRBV28, the J call TRBJ2-3; 7 nucleotides line up with TRBD1. V lost 6 bases and J lost 3; bases outside the gene matches: 9. The CDR3 extends over 15 amino acids. Germline CDR1 MDHEN, CDR2 SYDVKM.